This T cell receptor beta chain stems from a study of T-cell memory formation after mild COVID-19. Study summary: For the most part, TCR clusters were specific to one donor.

About this clonotype: The antigen remains unidentified.

Sample barcodes and UMIs were carried by the TCR alpha and TCR beta cDNA libraries that 5'RACE generated with constant-segment primers. Each CDR3 protein is one row after TCRdb ran MiXCR on the 5' RACE reads. The sample has about 310,000 distinct CDR3 sequences; 15% to 20% are singletons. The CDR3 is 12 amino acids. Trimming left V 10 bases short and J 6 bases short, with 16 bases between. Germline V lookup: CDR1 KGHSH, CDR2 LQKENI. General observations from the study: CD4+ contracting clones lay mainly in CM and EM, CD8+ ones in EMRA. Clones shrinking between day 15 and 85 showed a balanced CD4/CD8 split, and those that grew later tilted toward CD4+.

The rearrangement links TRBV18 to TRBJ2-7; tentatively, D is TRBD2 (6 bases). The sample comprised PBMCs or a T cell subset sorted from them (not recorded which). The receptor was isolated from a man aged 18-30 years who had mild COVID-19 (a few samples of this study predate the infection). Cell type and time point are not known. The CDR3 loop reads CAIGGVPLEQYF. The CDR3, as DNA: TGTGCCATCGGCGGGGTCCCTCTCGAGCAGTACTTC.